This T cell receptor (beta chain) was observed in a study of cytomegalovirus exposure and HLA in healthy donors. The study's findings and limits: Through in vitro validation, three CMV-associated chains were shown to be specific for CMV antigens. First-cohort TCR clusters were later found to tend to co-occur in the 120 or so validation repertoires. The study recorded 164 TCR beta chains that were cytomegalovirus-associated.

V was trimmed by 0 bases and J by 3 bases, leaving 14 bases between them. Germline values: CDR1 LNHDA, CDR2 SQIVND (reference sequence). The CDR3 totals 16 residues. A roughly 120-subject validation cohort, separate from the roughly 670-subject first cohort, supplied the donors. Sequencing was performed with immunoSEQ multiplex PCR; in TCRdb, only in-frame clones are kept and a portion is missing. Among 150,000 to 200,000 clones, 85% to 90% were seen once, and the ten largest hold 2.5% to 3%. For this clone: Its antigen is not known.

Material for sequencing was PBMCs. V gene TRBV19 combines with J gene TRBJ1-1; tentative D call: TRBD1 (5 bases). This receptor was taken from a young man in good health and CMV-seronegative. The CDR3 protein is CASSIDQRRDHTEAFF. CDR3 sequence (DNA): TGTGCCAGTAGTATAGATCAACGGAGGGACCACACTGAAGCTTTCTTT.